Below, one T cell receptor (beta chain) is given with its context. What it recognizes is unknown. This entry belongs to a study of cytomegalovirus exposure and HLA in healthy donors. Study-level results: Rare TCR sequences dominated, though some public TCRs recurred in many donors. Sequencing depth across donors, presence/absence analyses assumed, was roughly uniform.

PCR involved 60 Vbeta and 13 Jbeta primers. Original handling: In a later analysis, the count reached some 88 million unique TCR beta chains, with approximately 11 million shared. Generated by immunoSEQ multiplex PCR, the TCRdb table keeps only in-frame clones and is missing some. For V, J and clone size, that table is used; D and trimming come from the DNA. This table has roughly 150,000 clones, around four fifths appearing once. The germline CDR1 and CDR2 sequences are MGHRA and YSYEKL. CDR3 size: 13 residues. V gave up 4 bases and J gave up 9 bases; unmatched junction bases: 5. The chain carries TRBV4-1 and TRBJ2-1, with 8 bases identical to TRBD2. Sequencing was carried out using PBMCs. The sequence came from a man aged 30-40 years in good health and CMV-seronegative. CDR3 sequence (DNA): TGCGCCAGCAGCCCCGGGGGGGGCCTTGAGCAGTTCTTC. It is translated as CASSPGGGLEQFF.